This TCR beta chain came from a study of Ad26.COV2.S vaccination and SARS-CoV-2 variants. Study-level background: Intramuscular Ad26.COV2.S doses were given once or twice, 56 days apart.

Comments on this clone: Its antigen is still unknown.

Treatment in this sample: around 19 received Ad26.COV2.S at low or high dose, single or two shots; about 5 received placebo; per-sample allocation not given. Day 63 after the first vaccine or placebo injection was the time point for sampling. Study results and limitations: TCR breadth and depth analyses may have underestimated total T cell responses.

The data were produced by immunoSEQ multiplex PCR, yet TCRdb's version contains in-frame clones alone and is incomplete. The repertoire consists of about 440,000 clones, with roughly 91% occurring once and the leading ten covering around 4.2%. This TCR came from a person aged 18 to 59 who received the Ad26.COV2.S COVID-19 vaccine or a placebo. Sequenced here: peripheral blood, sampled in a trial of Ad26.COV2.S vaccine versus placebo.

Here the CDR3 reads CASSMGQGYGTQYF. For the CDR3, the DNA is TGTGCCAGTAGTATGGGACAGGGGTACGGTACGCAGTATTTT. This chain connects TRBV19 to TRBJ2-3; 10 bases map to TRBD1. The CDR3 extends over 14 amino acids. J was trimmed by 8 bases and V by 3 bases; bases with no gene match: 5. Per the germline V gene, CDR1 is LNHDA and CDR2 is SQIVND (reference sequence).